Shown below are 23 T cell receptor beta chains from a single sample sequenced in a study of cytomegalovirus exposure and HLA in healthy donors. It was with 60 Vbeta and 13 Jbeta primers that the PCR ran. Clones were read by immunoSEQ multiplex PCR, and TCRdb kept only the in-frame ones, dropping some. The sample has 100,000 to 150,000 clones; 84% are singletons. The sample taken for sequencing was PBMCs. The receptors here all came from a man aged 50 to 59 in good health and CMV-seronegative.

This clone has more than one count but fewer than ten. This chain links TRBV7-2 with TRBJ1-4; 7 bases align to TRBD1. Germline V CDR1 and CDR2: SGHTA, FQGNSA. With V trimmed by 5 bases and J by 5 bases, 5 bases remained unmatched. CDR3 length: 14 residues. In DNA, the CDR3 is TGTGCCAGCAGCACACGGGACAGCAATGAAAAACTGTTTTTT. Protein product: CASSTRDSNEKLFF.

This sequence joins TRBV25-1 and TRBJ2-7; no definite D call. This CDR3 has 14 amino acids. The germline V gene has CDR1 MGHDK and CDR2 SYGVNS. Trimming took 1 base from V and 2 from J, leaving 9 bases between them. The CDR3 here is CASSESGRTYEQYF. The CDR3 region has the DNA TGTGCCAGCAGTGAATCTGGCAGAACCTACGAGCAGTACTTC.

The rearrangement joins TRBV7-3 to TRBJ2-2; tentative D call: TRBD2 (5 bases). Germline CDR1 reads SGHTA; CDR2 reads FQGTGA. Between the trimmed V and J ends, which lost 5 bases and 2 bases, there was a span of 6 bases. The CDR3 is 13 amino acids. The CDR3 loop is CASSRGNTGELFF. The CDR3 coding sequence is TGTGCCAGCAGCCGGGGAAACACCGGGGAGCTGTTTTTT. The full variable domain, completed using reference TRBV7-3 and TRBJ2-2, is GAGVSQTPSNKVTEKGKYVELRCDPISGHTALYWYRQSLGQGPEFLIYFQGTGAADDSGLPNDRFFAVRPEGSVSTLKIQRTERGDSAVYLCASSRGNTGELFFGEGSRLTVL.

The DNA for the CDR3 is TGTGCCAGCAGTTTGTGGGCGGGGACAGGGGACAAACAGCCCCAGCATTTT. Protein product: CASSLWAGTGDKQPQHF. The chain combines TRBV28 with TRBJ1-5, with 10 bases that match TRBD1. The CDR3 length is 17 residues. Germline V gene data show CDR1 as MDHEN and CDR2 as SYDVKM. V shed 3 bases and J 7 bases; nucleotides not matched to a gene: 12.

This chain joins TRBV4-1 and TRBJ2-1, with D possibly TRBD2 on 7 matching bases. Germline assignment: CDR1 MGHRA and CDR2 YSYEKL. V was trimmed by 1 base and J by 5 bases, leaving 12 bases between them. The CDR3 contains 15 residues. CDR3: CASSQVAGAHNEQFF. The DNA for the CDR3 is TGCGCCAGCAGCCAAGTGGCGGGGGCCCACAATGAGCAGTTCTTC.

This sequence joins TRBV5-4 and TRBJ2-3; 9 nucleotides line up with TRBD1. The CDR3 loop spans 16 amino acids. Germline V gives CDR1 SGHNT, CDR2 YYREEE (reference sequence). Trimming removed 0 bases from V and 6 bases from J; junction bases left unmatched: 8. The CDR3: CASSLGGTGTSDTQYF. In nucleotides, the CDR3 is TGTGCCAGCAGCTTGGGCGGGACAGGGACTTCCGATACGCAGTATTTT. Together with reference TRBV5-4 and TRBJ2-3, the CDR3 gives the full variable domain: ETGVTQSPTHLIKTRGQQVTLRCSSQSGHNTVSWYQQALGQGPQFIFQYYREEENGRGNFPPRFSGLQFPNYSSELNVNALELDDSALYLCASSLGGTGTSDTQYFGPGTRLTVL.

The J gene is TRBJ2-5, the V gene TRBV27; 7 nucleotides align to TRBD1. The ends lost 6 bases at V and 5 bases at J; junction bases unmatched: 9. Per the germline V gene, CDR1 is MNHEY and CDR2 is SMNVEV (reference sequence). CDR3 length: 14 amino acids. This CDR3 is CASSHRGFGETQYF. CDR3 DNA sequence: TGTGCCAGCAGCCACAGGGGTTTTGGTGAGACCCAGTACTTC.

The chain employs TRBV5-1 and TRBJ2-3; maybe TRBD2 (6 bases). The germline V gene has CDR1 SGHRS and CDR2 YFSETQ. The CDR3 contains 16 residues. The V end lost 5 bases, the J end lost 2 bases, and 18 bases lay between the germline ends. CDR3 nucleotide sequence: TGCGCCAGCAGTCGGCAACCGGGGGACCACACAGATACGCAGTATTTT. Encoded protein: CASSRQPGDHTDTQYF.

The chain employs TRBV10-1 and TRBJ1-6; 7 bases fit TRBD1. V was pared by 5 bases and J by 1 base, with 2 bases of the junction left unmatched. Germline assignment: CDR1 WNHNN and CDR2 SYGVQD (reference sequence). CDR3 size: 15 residues. CDR3 in DNA: TGCGCCAGCAGTTCAGGGGGATCCTATAATTCACCCCTCCACTTT. Its translation is CASSSGGSYNSPLHF.

V usage is TRBV6-5 and J usage is TRBJ1-4; D perhaps matches TRBD1 (5 bases). This CDR3 is 15 amino acids long. CDR1 is MNHEY, CDR2 SVGAGI, per germline. The V end lost 4 bases, the J end lost 2 bases, and 11 bases lay between the germline ends. CDR3 amino acids: CASSWRGGTNEKLFF. The DNA for the CDR3 is TGTGCCAGCAGTTGGCGGGGGGGTACTAATGAAAAACTGTTTTTT.

The chain carries TRBV19 and TRBJ2-7, with D uncertain. Trimming shortened V by 5 bases and J by 3 bases, and 11 bases separated the two germline ends. Germline CDR1 LNHDA, CDR2 SQIVND (reference sequence). The CDR3 covers 13 residues. The CDR3 sequence: CASSGRHDYEQYF. The CDR3 bases are TGTGCCAGTAGTGGAAGACACGACTACGAGCAGTACTTC.

The chain employs TRBV10-2 and TRBJ2-1; 9 bases agree with TRBD1. The CDR3 runs 13 residues. Germline CDR1 WSHSY, CDR2 SAAADI. Trimming removed 6 bases from V and 5 bases from J; junction bases left unmatched: 2. CDR3 sequence: CASRTGGNNEQFF. The CDR3 DNA reads as TGCGCCAGCAGGACAGGGGGAAACAATGAGCAGTTCTTC.

This clone was picked up a small number of times. The V and J genes are TRBV7-8 and TRBJ1-2; D ambiguous. The ends were cut back, 6 bases at V and 4 bases at J, with 18 bases in the middle. Germline V gene data show CDR1 as SGHVS and CDR2 as FQNEAQ. CDR3 length: 15 amino acids. CDR3 DNA: TGTGCCAGCAGTCATCGACACAACCCGACCTATGGCTACACCTTC. Translation: CASSHRHNPTYGYTF.

The V and J genes are TRBV5-1 and TRBJ1-1; D might be TRBD1 (6 bases). CDR3 size: 16 residues. The ends were cut back, 0 bases at V and 3 bases at J, with 15 bases in the middle. Germline-derived CDR1 and CDR2 are SGHRS and YFSETQ. CDR3: CASSLDWGGEDTEAFF. The CDR3 DNA reads as TGCGCCAGCAGCTTGGACTGGGGGGGCGAGGACACTGAAGCTTTCTTT.

The CDR3 reads CASQGALREQYF. The DNA for the CDR3 is TGTGCCTCCCAGGGGGCCCTCCGCGAGCAGTACTTC. This chain connects TRBV5-6 to TRBJ2-5; 8 bases agree with TRBD1. The J call may be wrong; the DNA end is better matched by TRBJ2-7. This CDR3 is built from 12 residues. Germline V gene lookup returns CDR1 SGHDT and CDR2 YYEEEE.

DNA for the CDR3: TGTGCCAGCAGCCCGCCCGGGACAGGCTTATCCTACGAGCAGTACTTC. It yields the protein CASSPPGTGLSYEQYF. V usage is TRBV7-8 and J usage is TRBJ2-7, with TRBD1 matching over 8 bases. The CDR3 covers 16 residues. V lost 5 bases and J lost 1; bases outside the gene matches: 10. Germline lookup yields CDR1 SGHVS and CDR2 FQNEAQ.

This clone has only a few counts. The rearrangement uses TRBV27 and TRBJ1-6, with 7 bases that match TRBD1. Germline lookup yields CDR1 MNHEY and CDR2 SMNVEV (reference sequence). This CDR3 has 13 amino acids. J gave up 10 bases and V 4 bases, and 4 bases lay outside the gene matches. The CDR3 sequence: CASSWDRNSPLHF. CDR3 coding DNA: TGTGCCAGCAGTTGGGACAGAAACTCACCCCTCCACTTT.

DNA of the CDR3: TGTGCCAGCAGCGTATGGCAGGGGAGTGACGAGCAGTACTTC. Translation gives CASSVWQGSDEQYF. This chain joins TRBV9 and TRBJ2-7; a possible D gene is TRBD1 (6 bases). V was shortened by 1 base and J by 5 bases, with 13 bases between the two germline ends. Germline CDR1 reads SGDLS; CDR2 reads YYNGEE. The CDR3 sequence is 14 residues long.

The rearrangement links TRBV27 to TRBJ1-4, with D possibly matching TRBD1 (5 bases). This CDR3 has 15 residues. The V and J ends lost 6 bases and 7 bases respectively, with 18 bases between them. CDR1 is MNHEY, CDR2 SMNVEV, per germline (reference sequence). Here the CDR3 DNA reads TGTGCCAGCAGCCTGGGTTCAGGCGGGGGTGAAAAACTGTTTTTT. It translates to CASSLGSGGGEKLFF.

This clone appeared a single time. The V and J genes are TRBV2 and TRBJ2-7; 8 positions agree with TRBD2. The V gene's germline CDR1 is SNHLY and CDR2 FYNNEI. The CDR3 covers 16 residues. The V and J ends lost 4 bases and 4 bases, in that order; junction bases with no gene match: 12. CDR3 DNA: TGTGCCAGCAGTGGGGCTTGGGCGGGGGGCTCGTACGAGCAGTACTTC. Translation gives CASSGAWAGGSYEQYF.

The chain employs TRBV11-3 and TRBJ1-1; D might be TRBD1 (6 bases). V was trimmed by 6 bases and J by 2 bases, leaving 16 bases between them. Germline V CDR1 and CDR2: SGHNT, YENEEA. This CDR3 region has 15 residues. CDR3: CASSPTGSPNTEAFF. CDR3 DNA sequence: TGTGCCAGCAGTCCCACAGGGAGCCCCAACACTGAAGCTTTCTTT.

Only one count was recorded for this clone. The genes are TRBV7-2 and TRBJ2-5, with 8 bases fitting TRBD1. V was pared by 2 bases and J by 1 base, with 0 bases of the junction left unmatched. Germline V CDR1 and CDR2: SGHTA, FQGNSA. CDR3 length: 14 amino acids. The CDR3 region has the DNA TGTGCCAGCAGCTTACAGGGGGCCCAAGAGACCCAGTACTTC. This gives the protein CASSLQGAQETQYF.

The V gene is TRBV7-9, the J gene TRBJ2-5; D perhaps matches TRBD2 (5 bases). The V gene's germline CDR1 is SEHNR and CDR2 FQNEAQ (reference sequence). The V and J ends lost 5 bases and 2 bases respectively, with 12 bases between them. The CDR3 runs to 14 residues. The CDR3 loop reads CASSPIGLQETQYF. The CDR3 DNA reads TGTGCCAGCAGCCCGATAGGACTTCAAGAGACCCAGTACTTC.